This TCR beta chain was documented in a study of PD-1 blockade in classical Hodgkin lymphoma. With respect to this clone: What it recognizes is unknown.

Germline loops: CDR1 SQVTM, CDR2 ANQGSEA. This CDR3 spans 13 amino acids. Trimming shortened V by 0 bases and J by 0 bases, and 3 bases separated the two germline ends. TCRdb's copy holds only in-frame clones and misses some; the assay was immunoSEQ multiplex PCR. This sample carries about 24,000 clones, around 83% of them seen once, and the ten largest clones take approximately 2%. Broader study findings: Patients with an early start, nivolumab under 1 year after ASCT, were excluded. TCR diversity in CD4+, not CD8+, cells rose significantly by C4D1. Lower baseline TCR diversity was reported for newly diagnosed patients than for healthy donors. Patients newly diagnosed and complete responders had comparable baseline diversity.

Relapses following autologous stem cell transplantation were seen in all patients, with brentuximab vedotin exposure varying. Out of thawed PBMCs, magnetic negative selection purified CD4+ T cells. This sequence was found in a human donor with classical Hodgkin lymphoma. The sample was CD4+ T cells from blood, taken at baseline. This chain uses TRBV29-1 with TRBJ2-4; no definite D call. The DNA of the CDR3 is TGCAGCGTTGAAGAGGGAGCCAAAAACATTCAGTACTTC. Translated, it gives CSVEEGAKNIQYF.